These T cell receptor beta chains were read from a single sample in a study of read filtering for tumor transcriptome and immune sequencing. TCRdb reprocessed the reads via MiXCR and lists one record per CDR3 protein. The table lists 40,000 or so distinct CDR3 sequences, about 13% of them singletons. Specimen: a population of CD138-negative cells sorted from bone marrow. These receptors were obtained from a donor at least 40 years old with multiple myeloma. CDR3s include the opening cysteine and the closing phenylalanine or tryptophan. Fields, in order: clone size, D gene, J gene, V gene, CDR3 protein, CDR3 DNA. The D gene is left open where the match is weak. Size is stated for part of the rows, as once, few or many counts, or as a class when the clone is expanded.

clone_size: many; d_call: TRBD1; j_call: TRBJ2-1; v_call: TRBV6-1; cdr3_aa: CASSQIPGQKGDEQFF; cdr3_nt: TGTGCCAGCAGCCAAATTCCGGGACAGAAGGGCGATGAGCAGTTCTTC
clone_size: many; d_call: -; j_call: TRBJ2-1; v_call: TRBV14; cdr3_aa: CASSQDRGRVYNEQFF; cdr3_nt: TGTGCCAGCAGCCAAGATAGGGGCAGGGTCTACAATGAGCAGTTCTTC
clone_size: many; d_call: -; j_call: TRBJ2-7; v_call: TRBV7-9; cdr3_aa: CASAVGGEQYF; cdr3_nt: TGTGCCAGCGCTGTGGGCGGAGAGCAGTACTTC
clone_size: many; d_call: -; j_call: TRBJ2-2; v_call: TRBV4-2; cdr3_aa: CASSQDWVRTNTGELFF; cdr3_nt: TGTGCCAGCAGCCAAGATTGGGTACGGACGAACACCGGGGAGCTGTTTTTT
clone_size: many; d_call: -; j_call: TRBJ2-1; v_call: TRBV18; cdr3_aa: CASSPPVTYNEQFF; cdr3_nt: TGTGCCAGCTCACCTCCCGTAACATACAATGAGCAGTTCTTC
clone_size: many; d_call: -; j_call: TRBJ1-5; v_call: TRBV12-3/TRBV12-4; cdr3_aa: CASSQQRNQPQHF; cdr3_nt: TGTGCCAGCAGCCAACAGCGAAATCAGCCCCAGCATTTT
clone_size: many; d_call: -; j_call: TRBJ1-1; v_call: TRBV7-2; cdr3_aa: CASSLEGWVTEAFF; cdr3_nt: TGTGCCAGCAGCTTAGAAGGTTGGGTGACTGAAGCTTTCTTT
clone_size: many; d_call: TRBD1; j_call: TRBJ2-3; v_call: TRBV11-2; cdr3_aa: CASSSGQFTDTQYF; cdr3_nt: TGTGCCAGCAGCTCGGGACAGTTCACAGATACGCAGTATTTT
clone_size: many; d_call: TRBD2; j_call: TRBJ2-1; v_call: TRBV6-1; cdr3_aa: CASRGTSGMNEQFF; cdr3_nt: TGTGCCAGCAGAGGGACTAGCGGGATGAATGAGCAGTTCTTC
clone_size: many; d_call: TRBD2; j_call: TRBJ2-1; v_call: TRBV10-3; cdr3_aa: CAISESAPTSDTYNEQFF; cdr3_nt: TGTGCCATCAGTGAGTCTGCCCCTACTAGCGACACCTACAATGAGCAGTTCTTC
clone_size: -; d_call: TRBD1; j_call: TRBJ1-4; v_call: TRBV11-2; cdr3_aa: CASSFAGGYEKLFF; cdr3_nt: TGTGCCAGCAGCTTTGCAGGGGGGTATGAAAAACTGTTTTTT
clone_size: many; d_call: -; j_call: TRBJ2-2; v_call: TRBV7-8; cdr3_aa: CASSLFALALVPGELFF; cdr3_nt: TGTGCCAGCAGCTTATTCGCACTAGCCCTGGTTCCCGGGGAGCTGTTTTTT
clone_size: many; d_call: -; j_call: TRBJ2-5; v_call: TRBV4-2; cdr3_aa: CASSQDGARGQETQYF; cdr3_nt: TGTGCCAGCAGCCAAGATGGGGCTAGAGGGCAAGAGACCCAGTACTTC
clone_size: -; d_call: -; j_call: TRBJ2-5; v_call: TRBV28; cdr3_aa: CASRGYQETQYF; cdr3_nt: TGTGCCAGCAGGGGGTACCAAGAGACCCAGTACTTC
clone_size: many; d_call: TRBD2; j_call: TRBJ2-1; v_call: TRBV15; cdr3_aa: CATSGYPSGSPYNEQFF; cdr3_nt: TGTGCCACCAGCGGATACCCTAGCGGGAGTCCCTACAATGAGCAGTTCTTC
clone_size: many; d_call: -; j_call: TRBJ2-3; v_call: TRBV15; cdr3_aa: CATSRVADTQYF; cdr3_nt: TGTGCCACCAGCAGAGTAGCTGATACGCAGTATTTT
clone_size: many; d_call: -; j_call: TRBJ2-3; v_call: TRBV27; cdr3_aa: CASSPFDTDTQYF; cdr3_nt: TGTGCCAGCAGTCCATTTGACACAGATACGCAGTATTTT
clone_size: few; d_call: -; j_call: TRBJ2-1; v_call: TRBV25-1; cdr3_aa: CASRGQSANEQFF; cdr3_nt: TGTGCCAGCAGAGGACAGTCCGCGAATGAGCAGTTCTTC
clone_size: many; d_call: TRBD1; j_call: TRBJ2-6; v_call: TRBV5-1; cdr3_aa: CASSSGQGLTGANVLTF; cdr3_nt: TGCGCCAGCAGCTCCGGACAGGGGCTCACTGGGGCCAACGTCCTGACTTTC
clone_size: many; d_call: -; j_call: TRBJ1-4; v_call: TRBV19; cdr3_aa: CASSSTGVLEKLFF; cdr3_nt: TGTGCCAGTAGCTCGACAGGAGTCCTTGAAAAACTGTTTTTT
clone_size: many; d_call: -; j_call: TRBJ2-5; v_call: TRBV5-1; cdr3_aa: CASSPKAGPGETQYF; cdr3_nt: TGCGCCAGCAGCCCAAAAGCGGGCCCAGGAGAGACCCAGTACTTC
clone_size: many; d_call: TRBD1; j_call: TRBJ2-4; v_call: TRBV29-1; cdr3_aa: CSVVRQGHIQYF; cdr3_nt: TGCAGCGTTGTACGACAGGGTCACATTCAGTACTTC
clone_size: many; d_call: TRBD1; j_call: TRBJ2-1; v_call: TRBV28; cdr3_aa: CASSTRQGFYNEQFF; cdr3_nt: TGTGCCAGCAGTACCCGACAGGGTTTCTACAATGAGCAGTTCTTC
clone_size: many; d_call: TRBD1; j_call: TRBJ1-4; v_call: TRBV5-1; cdr3_aa: CASSTGQGWTNEKLFF; cdr3_nt: TGCGCCAGCAGCACCGGACAGGGGTGGACTAATGAAAAACTGTTTTTT
clone_size: many; d_call: -; j_call: TRBJ2-3; v_call: TRBV6-2/TRBV6-3; cdr3_aa: CASSQGHKNTQYF; cdr3_nt: TGTGCCAGCAGTCAAGGGCACAAGAATACGCAGTATTTT
clone_size: many; d_call: TRBD1; j_call: TRBJ2-2; v_call: TRBV25-1; cdr3_aa: CASSEWTGGGTGELFF; cdr3_nt: TGTGCCAGCAGTGAATGGACAGGGGGCGGTACCGGGGAGCTGTTTTTT
clone_size: many; d_call: TRBD1; j_call: TRBJ1-4; v_call: TRBV25-1; cdr3_aa: CASRGDRPQKLFF; cdr3_nt: TGTGCCAGCAGAGGGGACAGGCCCCAAAAACTGTTTTTT
clone_size: many; d_call: TRBD2; j_call: TRBJ2-3; v_call: TRBV20-1; cdr3_aa: CSARFPSGGAGTQYF; cdr3_nt: TGCAGTGCCCGATTCCCTAGCGGGGGTGCGGGTACGCAGTATTTT
clone_size: medium-sized; d_call: -; j_call: TRBJ2-1; v_call: TRBV11-1; cdr3_aa: CASSPRDPLNEQFF; cdr3_nt: TGTGCCAGCAGCCCGAGGGACCCGCTCAATGAGCAGTTCTTC
clone_size: -; d_call: TRBD2; j_call: TRBJ2-3; v_call: TRBV7-2; cdr3_aa: CASSPSRGGDTQYF; cdr3_nt: TGTGCCAGCAGCCCAAGCCGGGGGGGAGATACGCAGTATTTT
clone_size: few; d_call: -; j_call: TRBJ1-3; v_call: TRBV5-6; cdr3_aa: CASSLTGRSGNTIYF; cdr3_nt: TGTGCCAGCAGCTTGACGGGGCGGTCTGGAAACACCATATATTTT
clone_size: many; d_call: -; j_call: TRBJ2-7; v_call: TRBV7-3; cdr3_aa: CASSSLLGQEQYF; cdr3_nt: TGTGCCAGCAGCTCCCTACTGGGGCAGGAGCAGTACTTC
clone_size: -; d_call: -; j_call: TRBJ2-7; v_call: TRBV5-1; cdr3_aa: CARSLQGEQYF; cdr3_nt: TGCGCCAGGAGCTTGCAAGGGGAGCAGTACTTC
clone_size: -; d_call: -; j_call: TRBJ2-3; v_call: TRBV28; cdr3_aa: CASSSPGLPDTQYF; cdr3_nt: TGTGCCAGCAGTTCCCCCGGACTGCCAGATACGCAGTATTTT
clone_size: many; d_call: TRBD2; j_call: TRBJ2-5; v_call: TRBV20-1; cdr3_aa: CSASSGRPQETQYF; cdr3_nt: TGCAGTGCGAGTAGCGGGAGGCCACAAGAGACCCAGTACTTC
clone_size: many; d_call: TRBD2; j_call: TRBJ2-1; v_call: TRBV6-1; cdr3_aa: CASSRAGGRDEQFF; cdr3_nt: TGTGCCAGCAGTCGAGCGGGGGGGAGGGATGAGCAGTTCTTC
clone_size: many; d_call: TRBD1; j_call: TRBJ1-2; v_call: TRBV29-1; cdr3_aa: CSVYTGAPDYGYTF; cdr3_nt: TGCAGCGTCTATACAGGGGCTCCTGACTATGGCTACACCTTC
clone_size: many; d_call: -; j_call: TRBJ1-5; v_call: TRBV10-3; cdr3_aa: CATRGGSNQPQHF; cdr3_nt: TGTGCCACCAGAGGGGGTAGCAATCAGCCCCAGCATTTT
clone_size: many; d_call: TRBD1; j_call: TRBJ2-1; v_call: TRBV5-1; cdr3_aa: CASSSGQSSYNEQFF; cdr3_nt: TGTGCCAGCAGCTCGGGACAGAGCTCCTACAATGAGCAGTTCTTC
clone_size: many; d_call: -; j_call: TRBJ1-2; v_call: TRBV11-3; cdr3_aa: CASSLEVDPSYGYTF; cdr3_nt: TGTGCCAGCAGCTTAGAGGTTGATCCTAGCTATGGCTACACCTTC
clone_size: many; d_call: -; j_call: TRBJ2-5; v_call: TRBV18; cdr3_aa: CASSPQMKEETQYF; cdr3_nt: TGTGCCAGCTCACCACAAATGAAGGAAGAGACCCAGTACTTC
clone_size: many; d_call: -; j_call: TRBJ1-1; v_call: TRBV5-1; cdr3_aa: CASSGLTENTEAFF; cdr3_nt: TGCGCCAGCAGCGGATTGACAGAGAACACTGAAGCTTTCTTT
clone_size: many; d_call: -; j_call: TRBJ2-3; v_call: TRBV7-9; cdr3_aa: CASSLVRPDTQYF; cdr3_nt: TGTGCCAGCAGCCTTGTCCGGCCAGATACGCAGTATTTT
clone_size: many; d_call: TRBD2; j_call: TRBJ2-7; v_call: TRBV20-1; cdr3_aa: CSGWTSGTSEQYF; cdr3_nt: TGCAGTGGATGGACTAGCGGGACAAGCGAGCAGTATTTC
clone_size: many; d_call: -; j_call: TRBJ2-1; v_call: TRBV5-6; cdr3_aa: CASSKAGLAPNEQFF; cdr3_nt: TGTGCTAGCAGCAAGGCCGGGCTAGCTCCAAATGAGCAGTTCTTC
clone_size: many; d_call: TRBD2; j_call: TRBJ2-1; v_call: TRBV20-1; cdr3_aa: CSARDRRTSGATNEQFF; cdr3_nt: TGCAGTGCTAGAGATCGCCGGACTAGCGGGGCGACCAATGAGCAGTTCTTC
clone_size: many; d_call: -; j_call: TRBJ2-6; v_call: TRBV25-1; cdr3_aa: CASSEPTGGRETELPGANVLTF; cdr3_nt: TGTGCCAGCAGTGAACCTACAGGAGGCAGGGAGACGGAGCTACCTGGGGCCAACGTCCTGACTTTC
clone_size: many; d_call: TRBD2; j_call: TRBJ2-1; v_call: TRBV20-1; cdr3_aa: CSARDGGGDYNEQFF; cdr3_nt: TGCAGTGCTAGAGATGGCGGGGGGGACTACAATGAGCAGTTCTTC
clone_size: many; d_call: TRBD1; j_call: TRBJ2-7; v_call: TRBV20-1; cdr3_aa: CSARHTGGSYEQYF; cdr3_nt: TGCAGTGCTAGGCATACAGGGGGCTCCTACGAGCAGTACTTC
clone_size: -; d_call: -; j_call: TRBJ2-1; v_call: TRBV18; cdr3_aa: CASPSPGYNEQLF; cdr3_nt: TGTGCCAGCCCATCACCGGGGTACAATGAGCAGCTCTTC
clone_size: many; d_call: TRBD1; j_call: TRBJ2-3; v_call: TRBV29-1; cdr3_aa: CSVQPGQGAPGATDTQYF; cdr3_nt: TGCAGCGTACAACCGGGACAGGGGGCGCCCGGGGCCACAGATACGCAGTATTTT
clone_size: few; d_call: -; j_call: TRBJ2-3; v_call: TRBV15; cdr3_aa: CATSTEEGDTQYF; cdr3_nt: TGTGCCACCAGCACCGAGGAGGGGGATACGCAGTATTTT
clone_size: -; d_call: -; j_call: TRBJ1-2; v_call: TRBV7-2; cdr3_aa: CASSLVQNYGYAF; cdr3_nt: TGTGCCAGCAGCTTGGTACAAAACTATGGCTACGCCTTC
clone_size: many; d_call: TRBD1; j_call: TRBJ2-7; v_call: TRBV5-4; cdr3_aa: CASSLGRDTGGSYEQYF; cdr3_nt: TGTGCCAGCAGCCTTGGGCGGGATACAGGGGGAAGCTACGAGCAGTACTTC
clone_size: many; d_call: TRBD2; j_call: TRBJ2-3; v_call: TRBV19; cdr3_aa: CASSMERGPTDTQYF; cdr3_nt: TGTGCCAGTAGTATGGAGCGGGGACCCACAGATACGCAGTATTTT